These 30 T cell receptor beta chains were sequenced from one sample in a study of blood T cell repertoires in COVID-19. Clones were read by immunoSEQ multiplex PCR, and TCRdb kept only the in-frame ones, dropping some. This table has approximately 69,000 clones, 82% appearing once. The sample comprised peripheral blood. The receptors shown here come from a woman of 80 years or more with acute or convalescent COVID-19.

The V and J genes are TRBV11-2 and TRBJ1-2, with D perhaps matching TRBD1 (5 bases). Trimming removed 3 bases at V and 3 bases at J, with 11 bases between. CDR1 is SGHAT and CDR2 is FQNNGV in the germline V gene. This CDR3 comprises 14 residues. CDR3 DNA: TGTGCCAGCAGCTTCGGAGGGGATTACTATGGCTACACCTTC. Protein: CASSFGGDYYGYTF.

Of note for this clone: An end of the junction does not agree with germline; a read error may underlie this. The chain uses TRBV7-2 and TRBJ2-1; TRBD1 might be the D (6 bases). Germline V gives CDR1 SGHTA, CDR2 FQGNSA. This CDR3 comprises 16 residues. Here the CDR3 DNA reads TGTGCCAGCAGCTACCTCCCAGGGGTCTCCAACAATGAGCAGTTCTTC. Translated: CASSYLPGVSNNEQFF.

This chain connects TRBV29-1 to TRBJ1-1, with 7 bases fitting TRBD1. Germline V gene data show CDR1 as SQVTM and CDR2 as ANQGSEA. The CDR3 consists of 13 residues. Trimming removed 7 bases from V and 0 bases from J; junction bases left unmatched: 5. CDR3 DNA sequence: TGCAGCGCGGCGGGACAGATGAACACTGAAGCTTTCTTT. This sequence encodes CSAAGQMNTEAFF. Supplemented by reference TRBV29-1 and TRBJ1-1, the full variable domain reads SAVISQKPSRDICQRGTSLTIQCQVDSQVTMMFWYRQQPGQSLTLIATANQGSEATYESGFVIDKFPISRPNLTFSTLTVSNMSPEDSSIYLCSAAGQMNTEAFFGQGTRLTVV.

The V gene is TRBV20-1, the J gene TRBJ2-3; no reliable D call. CDR1 is DFQATT, CDR2 SNEGSKA, per germline (reference sequence). The germline V and J ends were trimmed by 5 bases and 5 bases, with 8 bases remaining between them. This CDR3 is built from 11 residues. In DNA form, the CDR3 reads TGCAGTGCTCCGCCACTAGATACGCAGTATTTT. This encodes CSAPPLDTQYF.

The rearrangement uses TRBV11-3 and TRBJ2-1; D gene uncertain. V was cut by 4 bases and J by 6 bases, with 16 bases left in between. This CDR3 is built from 15 residues. CDR1 SGHNT and CDR2 YENEEA come from the germline V gene. The CDR3 is CASSSGGSYPNEQFF. The CDR3 DNA is TGTGCCAGCAGCTCGGGTGGGTCGTATCCCAATGAGCAGTTCTTC.

About this clone: Other nucleotide sequences from this sample produce the same CDR3. The J gene is TRBJ2-1, the V gene TRBV10-3; D perhaps matches TRBD2 (6 bases). CDR1 is ENHRY and CDR2 is SYGVKD in the germline V gene. CDR3 length equals 12 residues. The V and J ends lost 6 bases and 9 bases respectively, with 12 bases between them. CDR3: CAIRGLAGEQFF. CDR3 bases: TGTGCCATCAGGGGACTGGCGGGTGAGCAGTTCTTC.

The chain recombines TRBV5-5 with TRBJ2-6, with D perhaps matching TRBD1 (5 bases). Germline CDR1 is SGHKS and CDR2 is YYEKEE (reference sequence). This CDR3 spans 19 amino acids. Trimming stripped 0 bases from V and 2 bases from J, with 18 bases between. Here the CDR3 reads CASSLAIQGAMAGANVLTF. In DNA, the CDR3 is TGTGCCAGCAGCTTGGCTATTCAGGGCGCGATGGCTGGGGCCAACGTCCTGACTTTC.

A few counts support this clone. This chain connects TRBV7-9 to TRBJ2-7; D possibly corresponds to TRBD2 (5 bases). With 5 bases removed from V and 6 bases from J, the gap between germline ends came to 14 bases. This CDR3 contains 13 residues. The germline gives CDR1 SEHNR, CDR2 FQNEAQ (reference sequence). CDR3 protein: CASSQSDGGEQYF. CDR3 DNA sequence: TGTGCCAGCAGCCAGTCCGACGGAGGCGAGCAGTACTTC.

The V call is TRBV27, the J call TRBJ2-7; tentative D call: TRBD1 (6 bases). The CDR3 is 16 amino acids. Germline CDR1 and CDR2: MNHEY and SMNVEV (reference sequence). Trimming removed 7 bases at V and 2 bases at J, with 21 bases between. This CDR3 reads CASIRVLGHRTYEQYF. The CDR3 DNA follows: TGTGCCAGCATCCGGGTTTTGGGACATAGGACCTACGAGCAGTACTTC.

The J gene is TRBJ2-7, the V gene TRBV19; 7 bases map to TRBD1. The CDR3 length is 14 residues. CDR1 LNHDA and CDR2 SQIVND come from the germline V gene (reference sequence). V was clipped by 5 bases and J by 3 bases; unmatched bases: 7. The CDR3 loop is CASSSTGTVYEQYF. For the CDR3, the DNA is TGTGCCAGTAGTTCAACCGGGACAGTCTACGAGCAGTACTTC.

V is TRBV24-1 and J is TRBJ1-2; 8 bases are a match to TRBD1. The CDR3 covers 17 residues. Trimming removed 3 bases from V and 2 bases from J; junction bases left unmatched: 10. The V gene's germline CDR1 is KGHDR and CDR2 SFDVKD. CDR3 sequence reads: CATSDPRDRGLNYGYTF. The CDR3 DNA is TGTGCCACCAGTGATCCACGTGACAGGGGTTTGAACTATGGCTACACCTTC.

The chain combines TRBV27 with TRBJ2-5; 12 bases align to TRBD2. This CDR3 is 19 amino acids long. Germline V lookup: CDR1 MNHEY, CDR2 SMNVEV (reference sequence). The ends lost 2 bases at V and 5 bases at J; junction bases unmatched: 15. The CDR3 DNA follows: TGTGCCAGCAGTTTAATTGGGGTTCCTAGCGGGAGGGCCAGGGAGACCCAGTACTTC. Translation gives CASSLIGVPSGRARETQYF.

This clone was seen a few times. The V call is TRBV24-1, the J call TRBJ2-1, with 9 bases that match TRBD2. CDR1 is KGHDR and CDR2 is SFDVKD in the germline V gene. The CDR3 length is 16 residues. V was clipped by 8 bases and J by 4 bases; unmatched bases: 11. CDR3 sequence reads: CATMSTSSGDYNEQFF. CDR3 in DNA: TGTGCCACCATGTCGACGTCTAGCGGGGATTACAATGAGCAGTTCTTC.

The genes are TRBV10-1 and TRBJ2-1; maybe TRBD2 (6 bases). Germline values: CDR1 WNHNN, CDR2 SYGVQD (reference sequence). This CDR3 region has 15 residues. The germline V and J ends were trimmed by 5 bases and 7 bases, with 18 bases remaining between them. DNA of the CDR3: TGCGCCAGCAGTTTCGGGGGTCCCGCGAGGAATGAGCAGTTCTTC. Residues: CASSFGGPARNEQFF.

The rearrangement joins TRBV7-6 to TRBJ2-4; D ambiguous. The CDR3 is 17 amino acids. The germline V gene encodes CDR1 SGHVS and CDR2 FNYEAQ. Between the trimmed V and J ends, which lost 6 bases and 0 bases, there was a span of 18 bases. CDR3 protein: CASSSRTPSLAKNIQYF. CDR3 coding DNA: TGTGCCAGCAGTTCCCGTACTCCTTCCCTAGCCAAAAACATTCAGTACTTC. The complete variable domain, with remaining parts taken from reference TRBV7-6 and TRBJ2-4, reads GAGVSQSPRYKVTKRGQDVALRCDPISGHVSLYWYRQALGQGPEFLTYFNYEAQQDKSGLPNDRFSAERPEGSISTLTIQRTEQRDSAMYRCASSSRTPSLAKNIQYFGAGTRLSVL.

This clone was seen more than once but under ten times. The rearrangement joins TRBV2 to TRBJ2-7; 10 bases line up with TRBD1. Germline CDR1 reads SNHLY; CDR2 reads FYNNEI. This CDR3 contains 14 residues. V shed 3 bases, J shed 4 bases, and the junction held 3 bases outside the gene matches. CDR3: CASSEGQGWYEQYF. The CDR3 region has the DNA TGTGCCAGCAGTGAGGGACAGGGGTGGTACGAGCAGTACTTC.

This clone was seen more than once but under ten times. This sequence joins TRBV19 and TRBJ2-5; 9 nucleotides line up with TRBD2. The V gene's germline CDR1 is LNHDA and CDR2 SQIVND (reference sequence). V lost 5 bases, J lost 4 bases, and 8 bases stayed unmatched. The CDR3 loop spans 15 amino acids. The CDR3 loop reads CASSRGTSPPETQYF. The DNA for the CDR3 is TGTGCCAGTAGTCGTGGGACTAGCCCCCCAGAGACCCAGTACTTC.

The chain employs TRBV7-2 and TRBJ2-1; 10 nucleotides agree with TRBD2. In germline, CDR1 is SGHTA, CDR2 FQGNSA. Trimming took 2 bases from V and 9 from J; bases not matched to a gene: 4. The CDR3 has 14 amino acids. CDR3 in DNA: TGTGCCAGCAGCTTACGAACTAGCGGGATTGAGCAGTTCTTC. It yields the protein CASSLRTSGIEQFF. The full variable domain, in which reference TRBV7-2 and TRBJ2-1 provide the parts outside the CDR3, is GAGVSQSPSNKVTEKGKDVELRCDPISGHTALYWYRQSLGQGLEFLIYFQGNSAPDKSGLPSDRFSAERTGGSVSTLTIQRTQQEDSAVYLCASSLRTSGIEQFFGPGTRLTVL.

This chain connects TRBV28 to TRBJ2-3; perhaps TRBD2 as D (6 bases). The CDR3 length is 14 residues. V was clipped by 6 bases and J by 4 bases, with 14 bases between them. Germline CDR1 and CDR2: MDHEN and SYDVKM. CDR3 nucleotide sequence: TGTGCCAGCAGCCCTCTGCGGAGGGCAGATACGCAGTATTTT. This encodes CASSPLRRADTQYF.

The chain carries TRBV7-7 and TRBJ2-1; the D is unclear. Germline V gives CDR1 SSHAT, CDR2 FNYEAQ (reference sequence). Trimming pared 1 base from V and 12 bases from J, leaving 13 bases between. The CDR3 covers 13 residues. In nucleotides, the CDR3 is TGTGCCAGCAGCTTAGGCTCGGGTTCATGGCAGTTCTTC. As protein: CASSLGSGSWQFF. Complete variable domain (other parts from reference TRBV7-7 and TRBJ2-1): GAGVSQSPRYKVTKRGQDVTLRCDPISSHATLYWYQQALGQGPEFLTYFNYEAQPDKSGLPSDRFSAERPEGSISTLTIQRTEQRDSAMYRCASSLGSGSWQFFGPGTRLTVL.

The chain carries TRBV18 and TRBJ2-3, with 7 bases fitting TRBD1. V shed 1 base and J 4 bases; nucleotides not matched to a gene: 5. Per germline, CDR1 KGHSH and CDR2 LQKENI. The CDR3 length is 15 residues. CDR3 region: CASSPLRGRADTQYF. The CDR3 DNA sequence: TGTGCCAGCTCACCACTTAGGGGGCGGGCAGATACGCAGTATTTT.

The chain links TRBV5-1 to TRBJ1-2, with TRBD1 matching over 11 bases. The germline CDR1 and CDR2 sequences are SGHRS and YFSETQ. The trim removed 6 bases at V and 4 bases at J, leaving 5 bases unmatched. CDR3 size: 14 residues. In DNA, the CDR3 is TGCGCCAGCACACTCGGACAGGGGGCCTATGGCTACACCTTC. It translates to CASTLGQGAYGYTF.

The J gene is TRBJ2-3, the V gene TRBV27; D perhaps matches TRBD2 (6 bases). This CDR3 comprises 18 residues. V was shortened by 2 bases and J by 2 bases, with 20 bases between the two germline ends. Germline V gene lookup returns CDR1 MNHEY and CDR2 SMNVEV (reference sequence). The CDR3 sequence: CASSLGLTKNQLTDTQYF. CDR3 DNA sequence: TGTGCCAGCAGTTTAGGACTAACTAAGAATCAACTCACAGATACGCAGTATTTT.

Only a few counts were recorded for this clone. This sequence joins TRBV3-1 (or the pseudogene TRBV3-2) and TRBJ2-2; D may be TRBD2 (7 bases). The germline V gene encodes CDR1 LGHDT and CDR2 YNNKEL (reference sequence). Trimming took off 1 base at V and 4 bases at J, with 16 bases between the two ends. This CDR3 spans 17 amino acids. The CDR3 sequence is CASSQGFGGASTGELFF. CDR3 nucleotides: TGTGCCAGCAGCCAAGGTTTTGGGGGGGCCAGCACCGGGGAGCTGTTTTTT.

The chain joins TRBV28 to TRBJ1-5; D remains ambiguous. V was trimmed by 2 bases and J by 0 bases, leaving 8 bases between them. This CDR3 region has 15 residues. Germline assignment: CDR1 MDHEN and CDR2 SYDVKM. CDR3: CASSLGPNSNQPQHF. The CDR3 DNA follows: TGTGCCAGCAGTTTAGGGCCGAATAGCAATCAGCCCCAGCATTTT.

This chain links TRBV7-8 with TRBJ2-1; TRBD2 aligns across 16 bases. The V gene end was trimmed by 7 bases and the J gene end by 7 bases; junction bases not matched to a gene: 16. Per the germline V gene, CDR1 is SGHVS and CDR2 is FQNEAQ. The CDR3 covers 19 residues. CDR3 sequence reads: CASTQTPLGLAGGDNEQFF. The CDR3 DNA reads as TGTGCCAGCACCCAAACCCCCTTGGGACTAGCGGGAGGGGATAATGAGCAGTTCTTC.

This clone has a count of ten or more. The V call is TRBV28, the J call TRBJ1-6, with D unresolved. Trimming cost V 5 bases and J 13 bases, with 12 bases left between them. The length of the CDR3 is 12 residues. CDR1 is MDHEN and CDR2 is SYDVKM in the germline V gene. The CDR3 is CASSPPRGPLHF. CDR3 in DNA: TGTGCCAGCAGTCCTCCGCGAGGGCCCCTCCACTTT.

V and J are TRBV27 and TRBJ1-1; perhaps TRBD1 as D (6 bases). This CDR3 is built from 13 residues. The germline gives CDR1 MNHEY, CDR2 SMNVEV (reference sequence). V gave up 6 bases and J gave up 5 bases, with 13 bases separating them. In nucleotides, the CDR3 is TGTGCCAGCAGGACCGGGACAAGGACTGAAGCTTTCTTT. Its protein product is CASRTGTRTEAFF.

This chain's CDR3 is CASSSSNRGSPLHF. Written as DNA, the CDR3 is TGTGCCAGCAGCTCGAGTAACAGGGGTTCACCCCTCCACTTT. The gene calls are TRBV11-3 and TRBJ1-6; 7 bases fit TRBD1. The CDR3 has 14 amino acids. V lost 4 bases, J lost 9 bases, and 6 bases stayed unmatched. The V gene's germline CDR1 is SGHNT and CDR2 YENEEA.

Worth noting for this clone: Sequence at one end of the junction differs from germline and may be a read error. This chain connects TRBV9 to TRBJ2-2; 12 bases map to TRBD1. The CDR3 has 16 amino acids. Germline loops: CDR1 SGDLS, CDR2 YYNGEE. CDR3 region: CASGVGDRGLGGELFF. The CDR3 nucleotides are TGTGCCAGCGGCGTGGGGGACAGGGGGCTTGGCGGGGAGCTGTTTTTT.